This is a list of T cell receptor beta chains from one sample in a study of blood T cell repertoires in COVID-19. The assay was immunoSEQ multiplex PCR, and TCRdb's table has in-frame clones only and misses some. The table shows 180,000 or so clones, with approximately 86% occurring only once. Sequencing was performed on peripheral blood. These receptor sequences come from a man aged 60-69 years who had recovered from COVID-19. CDR3s include the opening cysteine and the closing phenylalanine or tryptophan. Some rows mark clone size as missing; the rest say once, few, many or name a class of expanded clone.

clone_size	v_call	j_call	cdr3_aa
-	TRBV5-4	TRBJ2-6	CASSFSDRGYGANVLTF
-	TRBV2	TRBJ2-3	CASSEEAGRESNTQYF
-	TRBV5-6	TRBJ1-3	CASSYLGAGGSSGNTIYF
-	TRBV6-6	TRBJ2-3	CASSSPTSLPDTQYF
-	TRBV10-3	TRBJ1-4	CAISANSATNEKLFF
-	TRBV5-4	TRBJ1-1	CASSLKTGVDTEAFF
-	TRBV5-1	TRBJ2-3	CASSLQGAQSTDTQYF
few	TRBV30	TRBJ2-5	CAWNGQQETQYF
-	TRBV5-6	TRBJ1-6	CASSFSGPPLHF
-	TRBV19	TRBJ1-1	CASNKNRGTNTEAFF
-	TRBV24-1	TRBJ1-1	CATSDPQGRGEAFF
once	TRBV9	TRBJ2-3	CASSPRNPRDWTTDTQYF
-	TRBV18	TRBJ1-6	CASSRQGPNSPLHF
-	TRBV11-2	TRBJ1-6	CASSVGDRGGPLHF
-	TRBV5-1	TRBJ2-7	CASTAYYDRRSYEQYF
-	TRBV12-3/TRBV12-4	TRBJ1-1	CASSFAGITEAFF
-	TRBV19	TRBJ1-5	CASSHGSNQPQHF
few	TRBV6-5	TRBJ1-5	CASSSPRDNQPQHF
-	TRBV7-9	TRBJ1-3	CASSVLRTGDTIYF
-	TRBV19	TRBJ2-3	CASSGGLATDTQYF
few	TRBV3-1/TRBV3-2	TRBJ2-5	CASSQTFQETQYF
-	TRBV4-1	TRBJ2-7	CASSHQQGWYEQYF
-	TRBV9	TRBJ2-7	CASSLGTSDPYEQYF
once	TRBV20-1	TRBJ2-2	CSASPLDKPTGELFF
-	TRBV7-9	TRBJ1-3	CASQASGNTIYF
-	TRBV7-2	TRBJ2-7	CASSLGGQGAYEQYF
-	TRBV7-8	TRBJ1-5	CASSSGSGNQPQHF
-	TRBV6-5	TRBJ2-7	CASSGGDNTYEQYF
-	TRBV28	TRBJ1-1	CASTFPGASLYAEAFF
-	TRBV18	TRBJ1-2	CASSQSYGYTF
-	TRBV18	TRBJ2-7	CASSPGGGLSYEQYF
few	TRBV7-2	TRBJ1-2	CASSTISRGYTF
-	TRBV7-3	TRBJ1-1	CASSPAGNTEAFF